The next 11 T cell receptor beta chains were all read from a single sample in a study of early T cells in non-severe SARS-CoV-2 infection. From the 5' RACE reads, TCRdb called clonotypes with MiXCR, one entry per CDR3 protein. The sample consists of tens of thousands of distinct CDR3 sequences, approximately 12% of them appearing once. Sequences were derived from whole blood, sampled at baseline. All receptors come from an adult who was a healthcare worker with PCR-confirmed SARS-CoV-2 infection or an uninfected control (not recorded which).

The chain is built from TRBV6-5 and TRBJ2-3; D tentatively fits TRBD1 or TRBD2 (5 bases each). Germline lookup yields CDR1 MNHEY and CDR2 SVGAGI. This CDR3 is built from 17 residues. V was shortened by 2 bases and J by 0 bases, with 15 bases between the two germline ends. The CDR3 reads CASSYGSGAVSTDTQYF. The CDR3 DNA follows: TGTGCCAGCAGTTACGGCTCCGGGGCGGTTAGCACAGATACGCAGTATTTT.

A few counts support this clonotype. This rearrangement joins TRBV11-3 to TRBJ2-3; no definite D call. The CDR3 is 12 amino acids. V dropped 5 bases and J dropped 3 bases, with 6 bases sitting between them. CDR1 SGHNT and CDR2 YENEEA come from the germline V gene. CDR3 DNA sequence: TGTGCCAGCAGCAATCCGACAGATACGCAGTATTTT. Protein: CASSNPTDTQYF.

There are many counts of this clonotype. The rearrangement links TRBV15 to TRBJ1-1, with 7 positions matching TRBD1. Looked up from germline, CDR1 is LNHNV and CDR2 is YYDKDF (reference sequence). This CDR3 is 17 amino acids long. V shed 4 bases and J 4 bases; nucleotides not matched to a gene: 15. The CDR3 DNA reads as TGTGCCACCAGCACACCCAAAGGCGTCAGGGGGAGCACTGAAGCTTTCTTT. Translating it yields CATSTPKGVRGSTEAFF.

This clonotype has only a few counts. This chain uses TRBV5-1 with TRBJ1-2; D is uncertain. This CDR3 region has 13 residues. The germline CDR1 and CDR2 sequences are SGHRS and YFSETQ. With 1 base removed from V and 7 bases from J, the gap between germline ends came to 11 bases. The CDR3, as DNA: TGCGCCAGCAGCTTGTCGTCCGGTCGTGGCTACACCTTC. Encoded protein: CASSLSSGRGYTF.

This clonotype was detected a few times. The rearrangement joins TRBV7-2 to TRBJ2-1, with 8 bases aligning to TRBD2. CDR1 and CDR2 from the germline V gene are SGHTA and FQGNSA. The CDR3 consists of 15 residues. Germline trimming cut 5 bases from V and 4 bases from J; bases unmatched to any gene: 7. CDR3 protein: CASSQAGVPYNEQFF. For the CDR3, the DNA is TGTGCCAGCAGCCAAGCGGGAGTTCCTTACAATGAGCAGTTCTTC. Drawing the rest from reference TRBV7-2 and TRBJ2-1, the complete variable domain is GAGVSQSPSNKVTEKGKDVELRCDPISGHTALYWYRQSLGQGLEFLIYFQGNSAPDKSGLPSDRFSAERTGGSVSTLTIQRTQQEDSAVYLCASSQAGVPYNEQFFGPGTRLTVL.

This clonotype was picked up a small number of times. The V and J genes are TRBV6-1 and TRBJ1-2; D is ambiguous. V was pared by 2 bases and J by 3 bases, with 10 bases between. Per germline, CDR1 MNHNS and CDR2 SASEGT. The CDR3 spans 14 residues. The CDR3 sequence: CASSELGPYYGYTF. CDR3 bases: TGTGCCAGCAGTGAATTAGGGCCGTACTATGGCTACACCTTC.

Written as DNA, the CDR3 is TGTGCCTGGGACGTGGCAGGCAGGCCCTACACCTTC. Translation: CAWDVAGRPYTF. The chain joins TRBV30 to TRBJ1-2; D gene unclear. Germline CDR1 and CDR2: GTSNPN and SVGIG (reference sequence). This CDR3 contains 12 residues. The ends were cut back, 5 bases at V and 10 bases at J, with 17 bases in the middle.

Only a few counts were recorded for this clonotype. The V call is TRBV7-9, the J call TRBJ1-2; D is undetermined. There are 12 residues in the CDR3. Trimming pared 2 bases from V and 4 bases from J, leaving 5 bases between. The germline CDR1 and CDR2 sequences are SEHNR and FQNEAQ (reference sequence). CDR3 nucleotide sequence: TGTGCCAGCAGCTTAATCGCCTATGGCTACACCTTC. Translated, it gives CASSLIAYGYTF.

At least ten counts were recorded for this clonotype. CDR3 sequence: CASSLGTAGGNTIYF. The CDR3 DNA reads as TGTGCCAGCAGCCTGGGGACCGCGGGAGGAAACACCATATATTTT. The gene calls are TRBV7-6 and TRBJ1-3, with a tentative D call TRBD1 (5 bases). This CDR3 spans 15 amino acids. Trimming shortened V by 5 bases and J by 4 bases, and 15 bases separated the two germline ends. Germline CDR1 is SGHVS and CDR2 is FNYEAQ.

A few counts support this clonotype. V gene TRBV6-1 combines with J gene TRBJ1-4, with D unresolved. Germline V lookup: CDR1 MNHNS, CDR2 SASEGT. The CDR3 loop spans 13 amino acids. With 4 bases removed from V and 3 bases from J, the gap between germline ends came to 6 bases. CDR3 in DNA: TGTGCCAGCAGTGGAAGAGCTAATGAAAAACTGTTTTTT. Protein: CASSGRANEKLFF.

This clonotype was counted a few times. J is TRBJ1-2 and V is TRBV5-1, with D possibly TRBD1 on 5 matching bases. The V end lost 0 bases, the J end lost 0 bases, and 9 bases lay between the germline ends. This CDR3 comprises 15 residues. CDR1 and CDR2 from the germline V gene are SGHRS and YFSETQ. CDR3 in DNA: TGCGCCAGCAGCTTGGCGGACAAGGCTAACTATGGCTACACCTTC. Translated, it gives CASSLADKANYGYTF.